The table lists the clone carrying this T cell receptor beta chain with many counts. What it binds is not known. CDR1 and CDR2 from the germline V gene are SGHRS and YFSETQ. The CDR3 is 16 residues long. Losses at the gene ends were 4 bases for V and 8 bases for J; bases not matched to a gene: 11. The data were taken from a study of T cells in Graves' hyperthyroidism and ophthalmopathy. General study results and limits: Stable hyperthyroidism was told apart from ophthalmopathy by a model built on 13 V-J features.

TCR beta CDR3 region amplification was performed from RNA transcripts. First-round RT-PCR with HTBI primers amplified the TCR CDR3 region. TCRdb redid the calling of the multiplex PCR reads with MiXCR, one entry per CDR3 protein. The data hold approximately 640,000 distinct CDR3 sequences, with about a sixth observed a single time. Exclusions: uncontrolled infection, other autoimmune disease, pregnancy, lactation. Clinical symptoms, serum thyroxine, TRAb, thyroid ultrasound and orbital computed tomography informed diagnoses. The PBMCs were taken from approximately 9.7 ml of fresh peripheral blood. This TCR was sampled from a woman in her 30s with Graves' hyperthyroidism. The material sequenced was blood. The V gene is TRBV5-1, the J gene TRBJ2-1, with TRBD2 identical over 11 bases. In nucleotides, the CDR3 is TGCGCCAGCAGCGGAGGTGGACTAGCGGGTACTGATGAGCAGTTCTTC. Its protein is CASSGGGLAGTDEQFF.